Presented here are 15 T cell receptor beta chains from one specimen sequenced in a study of T cell changes during pregnancy in multiple sclerosis. TCRdb's copy holds only in-frame clones and misses some; the assay was immunoSEQ multiplex PCR. Among around 30,000 clones, 90% were seen once, and the ten largest hold under 0.75%. The sequenced sample was CD4+ T cells from peripheral blood mononuclear cells, obtained in the third trimester of pregnancy. The receptors originated from a female donor in good health, enrolled as a control in a pregnancy study.

The chain joins TRBV30 to TRBJ2-2; D is possibly TRBD1 (5 bases). Germline values: CDR1 GTSNPN, CDR2 SVGIG (reference sequence). The CDR3 spans 12 residues. Trimming pared 3 bases from V and 6 bases from J, leaving 8 bases between. This chain's CDR3 is CAWSKGAGELFF. The CDR3 bases are TGTGCCTGGAGCAAAGGGGCCGGGGAGCTGTTTTTT.

The genes are TRBV10-1 and TRBJ1-6; 9 bases are a match to TRBD1. The CDR3 totals 15 residues. Germline lookup yields CDR1 WNHNN and CDR2 SYGVQD (reference sequence). The V segment lost 2 bases and the J segment 5 bases; nucleotides outside the gene matches: 1. The CDR3: CASSEGDRDNSPLHF. CDR3 DNA: TGCGCCAGCAGTGAGGGGGACAGGGATAATTCACCCCTCCACTTT.

The J gene is TRBJ1-3, the V gene TRBV9; TRBD1 might be the D (5 bases). V was pared by 3 bases and J by 0 bases, with 10 bases between. The CDR3 is made up of 15 amino acids. CDR1 and CDR2 (germline): SGDLS, YYNGEE. CDR3 bases: TGTGCCAGCAGCGCTACAGGCTTCTCTGGAAACACCATATATTTT. Translation gives CASSATGFSGNTIYF.

V and J are TRBV15 and TRBJ1-5; D is uncertain. This CDR3 is 14 amino acids long. CDR1 is LNHNV and CDR2 is YYDKDF in the germline V gene (reference sequence). V lost 0 bases to trimming and J lost 5 bases, with 8 bases between them. The CDR3: CATSRDGADQPQHF. DNA for the CDR3: TGTGCCACCAGCAGAGATGGAGCGGATCAGCCCCAGCATTTT.

The chain joins TRBV7-2 to TRBJ2-7; TRBD2 matches at 8 bases. Germline CDR1 SGHTA, CDR2 FQGNSA. The trim removed 0 bases at V and 0 bases at J, leaving 1 base unmatched. CDR3 length: 15 amino acids. The CDR3 loop reads CASSLAGTSSYEQYF. The CDR3 DNA reads as TGTGCCAGCAGCTTAGCGGGGACTAGCTCCTACGAGCAGTACTTC.

This chain connects TRBV6-5 to TRBJ1-5, with unresolved D. The germline CDR1 and CDR2 sequences are MNHEY and SVGAGI. The CDR3 runs to 14 residues. V was cut by 2 bases and J by 5 bases, with 10 bases left in between. This CDR3 is CASSYAGLDQPQHF. In nucleotides, the CDR3 is TGTGCCAGCAGTTACGCGGGTCTCGATCAGCCCCAGCATTTT.

This clone was counted between two and nine times. This chain joins TRBV4-2 and TRBJ1-1; D remains ambiguous. This CDR3 has 13 amino acids. Trimming stripped 4 bases from V and 3 bases from J, with 9 bases between. Germline V CDR1 and CDR2: LGHNA, YNFKEQ. This CDR3 is CASSLSGYTEAFF. CDR3 nucleotides: TGTGCCAGCAGCCTCTCCGGGTACACTGAAGCTTTCTTT.

This chain links TRBV7-9 with TRBJ2-6; D ambiguous. V lost 7 bases and J lost 1, with 8 bases in between. CDR3 size: 14 residues. Per the germline V gene, CDR1 is SEHNR and CDR2 is FQNEAQ (reference sequence). In DNA form, the CDR3 reads TGTGCCAGCACCCCCCGTTCTGGGGCCAACGTCCTGACTTTC. This sequence encodes CASTPRSGANVLTF. Complete variable domain (other parts from reference TRBV7-9 and TRBJ2-6): DTGVSQNPRHKITKRGQNVTFRCDPISEHNRLYWYRQTLGQGPEFLTYFQNEAQLEKSRLLSDRFSAERPKGSFSTLEIQRTEQGDSAMYLCASTPRSGANVLTFGAGSRLTVL.

The V call is TRBV27, the J call TRBJ2-7; D may be TRBD1 (6 bases). The germline CDR1 and CDR2 sequences are MNHEY and SMNVEV (reference sequence). Trimming removed 2 bases from V and 0 bases from J, with 11 bases in between. There are 15 residues in the CDR3. The CDR3 DNA reads TGTGCCAGCAGTTTAGGGGGCGTTGGCTCCTACGAGCAGTACTTC. Protein: CASSLGGVGSYEQYF.

The chain recombines TRBV27 with TRBJ2-7, with 12 bases matching TRBD1. Germline V gene sequence: CDR1 MNHEY, CDR2 SMNVEV (reference sequence). J lost 7 bases, V lost 7 bases, and 5 bases had no gene match. The CDR3 is 13 residues long. CDR3 DNA: TGTGCCAGCAAGGGACAGGGGGCTCGGGAGCAGTACTTC. Residues: CASKGQGAREQYF.

This clone appeared a single time. The CDR3 loop reads CAWSVLGRGVDEQYF. Written as DNA, the CDR3 is TGTGCCTGGAGTGTACTTGGCAGGGGGGTTGACGAGCAGTACTTC. The chain links TRBV30 to TRBJ2-7; TRBD1 is a possible D gene (7 bases). Germline values: CDR1 GTSNPN, CDR2 SVGIG (reference sequence). The CDR3 loop spans 15 amino acids. The V and J ends lost 0 bases and 5 bases respectively, with 17 bases between them. Combining the CDR3 with reference TRBV30 and TRBJ2-7 gives the whole variable domain SQTIHQWPATLVQPVGSPLSLECTVEGTSNPNLYWYRQAAGRGLQLLFYSVGIGQISSEVPQNLSASRPQDRQFILSSKKLLLSDSGFYLCAWSVLGRGVDEQYFGPGTRLTVT.

The chain joins TRBV5-8 to TRBJ1-2; D is possibly TRBD1 (6 bases). Germline V gene sequence: CDR1 SGHTS, CDR2 YDEGEE. The length of the CDR3 is 15 residues. The V end was cut by 3 bases, the J end by 6 bases, with 18 bases between. The CDR3 is CASSWSRTAPDGYTF. CDR3 bases: TGTGCCAGCAGCTGGAGTCGGACAGCCCCCGATGGCTACACCTTC.

This clone was observed a few times. The chain uses TRBV5-1 and TRBJ1-5; D call uncertain. The length of the CDR3 is 14 residues. Germline V lookup: CDR1 SGHRS, CDR2 YFSETQ. With 0 bases removed from V and 4 bases from J, the gap between germline ends came to 8 bases. The CDR3 here is CASSLGAENQPQHF. CDR3 coding DNA: TGCGCCAGCAGCTTGGGGGCAGAAAATCAGCCCCAGCATTTT.

The chain uses TRBV4-3 and TRBJ2-4; tentatively, D is TRBD2 (5 bases). The germline CDR1 and CDR2 sequences are LGHNA and YSLEER. The CDR3 runs 14 residues. Trimming took off 4 bases at V and 7 bases at J, with 14 bases between the two ends. The CDR3 nucleotides are TGCGCCAGCAGCCCGGACTTGGTTAGGAACATTCAGTACTTC. It yields the protein CASSPDLVRNIQYF.

The chain uses TRBV2 and TRBJ2-3, with D possibly matching TRBD1 (6 bases). This CDR3 has 16 residues. Per the germline V gene, CDR1 is SNHLY and CDR2 is FYNNEI. The V gene lost 2 bases and the J gene lost 2 bases, with 14 bases spanning the gap. CDR3 nucleotide sequence: TGTGCCAGCAGTGAAATAGGGACACCTACCACAGATACGCAGTATTTT. Translation: CASSEIGTPTTDTQYF.